This T cell receptor beta chain derives from a study of shared clonotypes between healthy human individuals. Study findings and constraints: Generally, estimated richness proved larger in naive subsets than it did in memory subsets. Among four donors, roughly 5.5% of naive CD4 clonotypes were found in common.

The sorted-subset replicate PCRs were given about 200 ng DNA, which is about 30,000 T cell genomes. Some clones are missing from TCRdb's copy, which holds only in-frame ones; the method was immunoSEQ multiplex PCR. The sample lists approximately 840,000 clones; around 96% were seen once. Terminally differentiated effector memory CD45RA+ cells were left out of the naive CD8 fraction, which was CD45RO-negative and positively selected for CCR7. Trimming pared 3 bases from V and 0 bases from J, leaving 12 bases between. CDR1 and CDR2 from the germline V gene are SNHLY and FYNNEI. The CDR3 loop spans 15 amino acids. Details on this clone: Its antigen is unidentified.

The clonotype comes from a man aged 25 to 40 in good health. The sequenced material came from naive CD8+ T cells sorted from blood. J is TRBJ2-7 and V is TRBV2, with D perhaps matching TRBD1 or TRBD2 (6 bases each). DNA for the CDR3: TGTGCCAGCAGTGATCAAGGGGGGTTCTCCTACGAGCAGTACTTC. This codes for CASSDQGGFSYEQYF.